The rows below give T cell receptor beta chains drawn from one sample of a study of response to subunit inactivated influenza vaccine. TCRdb reanalysed the RT-PCR reads using MiXCR and keeps one entry per CDR3 protein. The sample lists roughly 670,000 distinct CDR3 sequences; approximately 15% were seen once. This specimen consisted of PBMCs from blood, obtained around 15 days before vaccination. Receptor source: a man aged 45 to 65 who received an inactivated influenza vaccine. Both conserved end residues are part of each CDR3. The D gene is left open where the match is weak. A clone size is listed for some rows: how often the clone was seen (once, few, many), or a class if it is expanded.

D gene	J gene	V gene	clone size	CDR3 protein	CDR3 DNA
-	TRBJ2-5	TRBV4-2	many	CASSQARETQYF	TGTGCCAGCAGCCAGGCGCGGGAGACCCAGTACTTC
TRBD2	TRBJ2-7	TRBV18	few	CASSPSAGGPYEQYF	TGTGCCAGCTCACCATCAGCGGGAGGGCCTTACGAGCAGTACTTC
-	TRBJ2-1	TRBV20-1	few	CSALTSHGYNEQFF	TGCAGTGCTCTCACTAGCCACGGCTACAATGAGCAGTTCTTC
-	TRBJ1-2	TRBV6-2/TRBV6-3	few	CASSYGVVGGYTF	TGTGCCAGCAGTTACGGAGTCGTAGGCGGCTACACCTTC
TRBD2	TRBJ2-1	TRBV5-6	-	CASSPTSDTYNEQFF	TGTGCCAGCAGCCCTACTAGCGATACCTACAATGAGCAGTTCTTC
TRBD1	TRBJ1-2	TRBV28	-	CASSWGQVDYGYTF	TGTGCCAGCAGTTGGGGACAGGTGGACTATGGCTACACCTTC
TRBD2	TRBJ2-5	TRBV5-1	-	CASSPREGETQYF	TGCGCCAGCAGCCCTCGGGAGGGAGAGACCCAGTACTTC
TRBD2	TRBJ2-3	TRBV5-1	-	CASSSWTSGSYTDTQYF	TGCGCCAGCAGCTCCTGGACTAGCGGGAGCTACACAGATACGCAGTATTTT
TRBD1	TRBJ1-1	TRBV2	-	CASSEQGASEAFF	TGTGCCAGCAGTGAACAGGGGGCTTCTGAAGCTTTCTTT
TRBD1	TRBJ2-3	TRBV20-1	-	CSARPWTGDTDTQYF	TGCAGTGCTAGACCCTGGACAGGAGACACAGATACGCAGTATTTT
TRBD1	TRBJ2-6	TRBV7-8	few	CASSQGQLLSGANVLTF	TGTGCCAGCAGCCAGGGACAGCTACTCTCTGGGGCCAACGTCCTGACTTTC
-	TRBJ2-1	TRBV20-1	many	CSARDQPKEFF	TGCAGTGCCCGGGACCAGCCGAAAGAGTTCTTC
-	TRBJ2-3	TRBV29-1	-	CSSVGAVWGTDTQYF	TGCAGCTCGGTGGGGGCCGTTTGGGGCACAGATACGCAGTATTTT
-	TRBJ1-2	TRBV28	few	CASSLWTSALYSYGYTF	TGTGCCAGCAGTTTATGGACCTCGGCGTTGTATAGCTATGGCTACACCTTC
TRBD1	TRBJ1-1	TRBV7-9	-	CASSLEQGQPFF	TGTGCCAGCAGCTTAGAGCAGGGACAGCCCTTCTTT
TRBD1	TRBJ2-3	TRBV7-2	-	CASSLALGQGADTQYF	TGTGCCAGCAGCTTAGCGCTAGGACAGGGGGCAGATACGCAGTATTTT
-	TRBJ1-5	TRBV6-1	-	CASSVDSSQHF	TGTGCCAGCAGTGTTGACAGCTCCCAGCATTTT